This T cell receptor beta chain is drawn from a study of Tregs in tolerant kidney transplant recipients (dated by TCRdb to 2018 to 2020). For the wider study: Transplants used related donors with nonmyeloablative bone marrow transplantation; mixed chimerism was transient in the human trials. Before combined kidney and bone marrow transplantation, this study identified donor-specific regulatory T cells using TCRbeta sequencing and then followed those same cells after transplant. Results the study describes overall, beyond this receptor: Expanding Tregs with activated donor B cells appeared to identify the most biologically relevant and donor-specific TCRbeta repertoire. Although technical replication error seemed to be minimal, the question of biological reproducibility was not addressed directly. For some patients the PCR primers changed over time, which made it impossible to compare the samples from those patients at the nucleotide level. The study was constrained by small patient numbers, and validation of the findings is required in larger populations and under other immunosuppression protocols. Donor-specific Treg expansion exceeded global Treg expansion in tolerant patients, suggesting antigen-driven rather than nonspecific expansion.

Genomic DNA was extracted from sorted cells with the QIAGEN DNeasy Blood and Tissue Kit for TCRbeta CDR3 sequencing. High-throughput TCRbeta CDR3 sequencing was carried out commercially through immunoSEQ, with PCR amplification with bias correction and internal controls included. The authors' pipeline ran thus. Unique productive TCRbeta sequences were defined by CDR3 nucleotide sequence where primers matched, otherwise by CDR3 amino acid sequence with Vbeta and Jbeta genes. To correct for sorting error, sequences found in more than one sorted population at a frequency ratio of 2:1 or less were discarded, and the remaining shared sequences were assigned to the population with the higher frequency. Sequences were defined as donor-reactive when expanded at least 5-fold in CFSE-low cells versus unstimulated cells and present at a frequency of at least 0.01% in CFSE-low cells. Repertoire divergence was quantified by Jensen-Shannon divergence calculated from the top 100 TCRbeta sequences ranked by frequency. For any sample with multiple sequencing runs, sorting error was corrected in each run separately before the runs were pooled. TCRdb limited this immuneACCESS table to in-frame rearrangements with V and J called. A share of clones is missing; checked studies link under half to unresolved V genes, and the rest is unexplained. V and J calls and clone size are those listed in that table; D and trimming were worked out from the DNA. This sample holds 95,000 to 120,000 clones; around 91% were observed only once. Of the sample, roughly 0.35% falls within the top ten clones.

Reading from cysteine to phenylalanine, the CDR3 counts 14 amino acids. The kept DNA is CDR3 alone, 42 bases in frame from the first base. The germline V gene (reference sequence) supplies CDR1 SEHNR and CDR2 FQNEAQ. Trimming costs V 5 bases and J 7 bases, and their ends lie 17 bases apart. The time point tag for this specimen amounts to: blood sample drawn before combined kidney and bone marrow transplant. Unstimulated Tregs (CD4+CD25+CD127-), CD4+ non-Tregs (CD4+CD25-), CD4 and CD8 cells were FACS-sorted from thawed PBMCs. Patients were 4 combined kidney and bone marrow transplant recipients from the ITN036ST trial, and only these trial subjects had samples available. Healthy control blood was processed by Ficoll density gradient to PBMCs and cryopreserved; patient PBMCs were collected before and after transplant. Regarding this clone: Its antigen is currently not known. Per-base qualities were not stored, and no clone one base away is much larger.

This receptor was identified in a human donor who received a combined kidney and bone marrow transplant. The starting material was CD4+ T cells from blood, obtained before the transplant. The chain was built from TRBV7-9 and TRBJ1-1, and perhaps TRBD1 as D gene, on 5 matching bases. The sequenced DNA is TGTGCCAGCAGCCGCCATGTGGGGCGCGTTGAAGCTTTCTTT. Its coded protein is CASSRHVGRVEAFF.